The 14 T cell receptor beta chains below were found in one sample sequenced in a study of CD8 T cells in ankylosing spondylitis. TCRdb reanalysed the 5' RACE reads using MiXCR and keeps one entry per CDR3 protein. The table records about 320,000 distinct CDR3 sequences, roughly 11% of them present only once. The sample consisted of blood, either unsorted or a sorted T cell fraction (not recorded which). The receptor source for this set is a female donor with ankylosing spondylitis or in good health (not recorded which).

This clonotype has only a few counts. This sequence joins TRBV15 and TRBJ2-3; possibly TRBD1 or TRBD2 for D (5 bases each). V lost 7 bases and J lost 6, with 26 bases in between. The CDR3 runs to 17 residues. The germline CDR1 and CDR2 sequences are LNHNV and YYDKDF (reference sequence). For the CDR3, the DNA is TGTGCCACCAACATAAGGACCGGGACCCGTGTGGCGGATACGCAGTATTTT. Its translation: CATNIRTGTRVADTQYF.

This clonotype was picked up many times. The chain has TRBV20-1 and TRBJ2-1; 9 bases align to TRBD2. Germline loops: CDR1 DFQATT, CDR2 SNEGSKA (reference sequence). This CDR3 spans 11 amino acids. J lost 10 bases, V lost 4 bases, and 2 bases had no gene match. Here the CDR3 DNA reads TGCAGTGCTACTAGCGGGGCCGAGCAGTTCTTC. The encoded protein is CSATSGAEQFF.

This clonotype came up a few times. V is TRBV7-8 and J is TRBJ2-7; D gene unclear. Germline V gene lookup returns CDR1 SGHVS and CDR2 FQNEAQ. V was trimmed by 4 bases and J by 1 base, leaving 11 bases between them. There are 14 residues in the CDR3. CDR3 residues: CASSSLRRSYEQYF. Here the CDR3 DNA reads TGTGCCAGCAGCTCCCTACGGCGGTCCTACGAGCAGTACTTC.

Concerning this clonotype: A read error may be the cause here, since a much bigger clone is one base away. The gene calls are TRBV12-3 or TRBV12-4 and TRBJ2-1; 7 bases align to TRBD2. The CDR3 has 15 residues. Trimming removed 5 bases from V and 9 bases from J; junction bases left unmatched: 13. The CDR3 spells CASSPGTTFGVEQFF. The CDR3 nucleotides read TGTGCCAGCAGTCCGGGGACTACCTTCGGGGTTGAGCAGTTCTTC.

J is TRBJ2-5 and V is TRBV7-2; TRBD1 is a possible D gene (6 bases). V lost 6 bases and J 6 bases, leaving 17 bases between the germline ends. Per the germline V gene, CDR1 is SGHTA and CDR2 is FQGNSA. The CDR3 length is 14 residues. This chain's CDR3 is CASSSSGGTQTQYF. CDR3 DNA sequence: TGTGCCAGCAGTTCCTCTGGGGGCACACAGACCCAGTACTTC. Together with reference TRBV7-2 and TRBJ2-5, the CDR3 gives the full variable domain: GAGVSQSPSNKVTEKGKDVELRCDPISGHTALYWYRQSLGQGLEFLIYFQGNSAPDKSGLPSDRFSAERTGGSVSTLTIQRTQQEDSAVYLCASSSSGGTQTQYFGPGTRLLVL.

Of note for this clonotype: At one end the junction does not follow the germline gene, possibly because of a read error. The chain recombines TRBV20-1 with TRBJ2-2, with 14 bases matching TRBD2. This CDR3 region has 19 residues. Germline V gene lookup returns CDR1 DFQATT and CDR2 SNEGSKA (reference sequence). The CDR3 DNA reads as TGCAGTGCTAGATCGCTCGGGACTAGCGGGGGCCGGAACACCGGGGAGCTGCTTTTT. Translating it yields CSARSLGTSGGRNTGELLF.

Many counts were recorded for this clonotype. V usage is TRBV7-9 and J usage is TRBJ1-6; D is uncertain. V shed 7 bases and J shed 10 bases, with 17 bases lying between them. This CDR3 has 14 residues. Germline V gives CDR1 SEHNR, CDR2 FQNEAQ (reference sequence). CDR3 sequence (DNA): TGTGCCAGCACCCGAACGGGAGGGATATCACCCCTCCACTTT. Protein product: CASTRTGGISPLHF. The whole variable domain, filled in from reference TRBV7-9 and TRBJ1-6, reads DTGVSQNPRHKITKRGQNVTFRCDPISEHNRLYWYRQTLGQGPEFLTYFQNEAQLEKSRLLSDRFSAERPKGSFSTLEIQRTEQGDSAMYLCASTRTGGISPLHFGNGTRLTVT.

The chain joins TRBV11-2 to TRBJ2-1; TRBD1 matches at 12 bases. In germline, CDR1 is SGHAT, CDR2 FQNNGV. This CDR3 is 20 amino acids long. Trimming removed 5 bases from V and 4 bases from J; junction bases left unmatched: 18. The CDR3 DNA follows: TGTGCCAGCAGCACCCCAATTTTGGGACAGGGGGCCAGAGGATACAATGAGCAGTTCTTC. As protein: CASSTPILGQGARGYNEQFF. Variable domain in full (rest from reference TRBV11-2 and TRBJ2-1): EAGVAQSPRYKIIEKRQSVAFWCNPISGHATLYWYQQILGQGPKLLIQFQNNGVVDDSQLPKDRFSAERLKGVDSTLKIQPAKLEDSAVYLCASSTPILGQGARGYNEQFFGPGTRLTVL.

This clonotype has at least ten counts. This chain uses TRBV5-1 with TRBJ2-3; D call uncertain. The CDR3 sequence is 13 residues long. V was trimmed by 4 bases and J by 2 bases, leaving 8 bases between them. Germline values: CDR1 SGHRS, CDR2 YFSETQ. The chain's CDR3 is CASSLTTTDTQYF. The DNA of the CDR3 is TGCGCCAGCAGCCTAACTACCACAGATACGCAGTATTTT.

This clonotype has a count of ten or more. The rearrangement joins TRBV6-2 or TRBV6-3 to TRBJ1-1; D may be TRBD1 (5 bases). The V gene's germline CDR1 is MNHEY and CDR2 SVGEGT. The CDR3 spans 14 residues. V dropped 2 bases and J dropped 4 bases, with 11 bases sitting between them. The CDR3: CASSYGAGSTEAFF. The CDR3 bases are TGTGCCAGCAGTTACGGGGCAGGGAGCACTGAAGCTTTCTTT.

This clonotype was detected ten times or more. The V call is TRBV7-9, the J call TRBJ2-5; D call uncertain. The CDR3 runs 13 residues. Trimming took off 6 bases at V and 5 bases at J, with 13 bases between the two ends. From germline, CDR1 is SEHNR and CDR2 FQNEAQ (reference sequence). Here the CDR3 reads CASSWVSEETQYF. The CDR3 region has the DNA TGTGCCAGCAGTTGGGTGTCCGAGGAGACCCAGTACTTC.

This clonotype came up many times. This chain uses TRBV20-1 with TRBJ2-3; the match to TRBD2 covers 8 bases. Germline CDR1 reads DFQATT; CDR2 reads SNEGSKA (reference sequence). V trimming: 6 bases; J trimming: 4 bases; junction bases outside the gene matches: 3. The CDR3 length is 12 residues. CDR3 DNA: TGCAGTGCGCGGGGGGCAGCAGATACGCAGTATTTT. Translating gives CSARGAADTQYF.

CDR3 nucleotides: TGTGCCAGCTCACGAGCCCCCAGGGACCCCTCCTACGAGCAGTACTTC. This sequence encodes CASSRAPRDPSYEQYF. The chain links TRBV18 to TRBJ2-7, with D tentatively TRBD1 or TRBD2 (5 bases each). Between the trimmed V and J ends, which lost 4 bases and 0 bases, there was a span of 16 bases. Looked up from germline, CDR1 is KGHSH and CDR2 is LQKENI. The CDR3 extends over 16 amino acids.

The count of this clonotype is one. CDR3 in DNA: TGTGCCAGCAGTCACGACGGGAGGGGCAATGAGCAGTTCTTC. Translated, it gives CASSHDGRGNEQFF. This sequence joins TRBV7-9 and TRBJ2-1; 8 bases line up with TRBD2. The trim removed 6 bases at V and 6 bases at J, leaving 7 bases unmatched. CDR1 and CDR2 (germline): SEHNR, FQNEAQ (reference sequence). The CDR3 runs to 14 residues.